This TCR beta chain was recorded in a study of Ad26.COV2.S vaccination and SARS-CoV-2 variants. This CDR3 region has 13 residues. Treatment given: approximately 18 received Ad26.COV2.S at low or high dose, single or two shots; roughly 5 received placebo; per-sample allocation not given. The samples date from day 63 after the first vaccine or placebo injection. Aged 18-55 years, donor was enrolled in Boston in about 2020. Sequencing used immunoSEQ multiplex PCR; TCRdb keeps in-frame clones, though not all of them. The sample yields around 400,000 clones, around 82% seen once. This clone has a handful of counts.

J is TRBJ1-1 and V is TRBV21-1. TRBV21-1 is reported as a pseudogene. The specimen comprised peripheral blood, sampled in a trial of Ad26.COV2.S vaccine versus placebo. The sequence was collected from a person between 18 and 65 years old who received the Ad26.COV2.S COVID-19 vaccine or a placebo. CDR3: CASRRKKNTEAFF. CDR3 bases: TGTGCCAGCAGACGAAAAAAGAACACTGAAGCTTTCTTT.